Listed here are 24 T cell receptor beta chains from one sample, sequenced in a study of blood T cell repertoires in COVID-19. The data were produced by immunoSEQ multiplex PCR, yet TCRdb's version contains in-frame clones alone and is incomplete. Among 70,000 to 85,000 clones listed, about four fifths were seen once. Sequencing was done on a sample of peripheral blood. The receptors were sampled from a human donor in a cohort sampled during active COVID-19.

The rearrangement joins TRBV29-1 to TRBJ2-3; D is perhaps TRBD1 (7 bases). The CDR3 is 16 amino acids. Germline V gives CDR1 SQVTM, CDR2 ANQGSEA. The V end was cut by 3 bases, the J end by 2 bases, with 18 bases between. In nucleotides, the CDR3 is TGCAGCGTTGACGTGGCGCAGGGGGGTCTCACAGATACGCAGTATTTT. It yields the protein CSVDVAQGGLTDTQYF.

CDR3 sequence: CASARRGNTEAFF. CDR3 coding DNA: TGTGCCAGCGCCCGTCGGGGAAACACTGAAGCTTTCTTT. The gene calls are TRBV13 and TRBJ1-1; D gene ambiguous. CDR3 length equals 13 residues. The germline V gene encodes CDR1 PRHDT and CDR2 FYEKMQ (reference sequence). The V gene lost 8 bases and the J gene lost 2 bases, with 12 bases spanning the gap. The complete variable domain, with remaining parts taken from reference TRBV13 and TRBJ1-1, reads AAGVIQSPRHLIKEKRETATLKCYPIPRHDTVYWYQQGPGQDPQFLISFYEKMQSDKGSIPDRFSAQQFSDYHSELNMSSLELGDSALYFCASARRGNTEAFFGQGTRLTVV.

This clone was seen just once. This chain links TRBV19 with TRBJ2-7; 8 bases agree with TRBD1. This CDR3 spans 13 amino acids. The germline CDR1 and CDR2 sequences are LNHDA and SQIVND (reference sequence). The trim removed 10 bases at V and 3 bases at J, leaving 8 bases unmatched. The DNA of the CDR3 is TGTGCCACCGCGGCGGGACAGGTCTACGAGCAGTACTTC. Amino acid sequence: CATAAGQVYEQYF.

V gene TRBV9 combines with J gene TRBJ1-1, with D possibly TRBD1 on 6 matching bases. Germline V CDR1 and CDR2: SGDLS, YYNGEE. This CDR3 has 16 residues. The ends were cut back, 0 bases at V and 4 bases at J, with 16 bases in the middle. This chain's CDR3 is CASSVEPGGVATEAFF. Written as DNA, the CDR3 is TGTGCCAGCAGCGTAGAGCCGGGGGGCGTTGCCACTGAAGCTTTCTTT. Full variable domain (missing parts from reference TRBV9 and TRBJ1-1): DSGVTQTPKHLITATGQRVTLRCSPRSGDLSVYWYQQSLDQGLQFLIQYYNGEERAKGNILERFSAQQFPDLHSELNLSSLELGDSALYFCASSVEPGGVATEAFFGQGTRLTVV.

V and J are TRBV27 and TRBJ2-1; D uncertain. Germline V gene lookup returns CDR1 MNHEY and CDR2 SMNVEV (reference sequence). The V and J ends lost 2 bases and 3 bases respectively, with 14 bases between them. The CDR3 runs 16 residues. CDR3 in DNA: TGTGCCAGCAGTTTAATTTCCCTAGTAAGCTACAATGAGCAGTTCTTC. It yields the protein CASSLISLVSYNEQFF.

The gene calls are TRBV29-1 and TRBJ2-3; D call uncertain. The CDR3 loop spans 12 amino acids. Trimming pared 3 bases from V and 3 bases from J, leaving 7 bases between. Germline lookup yields CDR1 SQVTM and CDR2 ANQGSEA. DNA of the CDR3: TGCAGCGTTGAGGCTGATACAGATACGCAGTATTTT. Protein product: CSVEADTDTQYF.

The chain has TRBV13 and TRBJ1-2; tentative D call: TRBD1 (5 bases). Trimming cost V 5 bases and J 0 bases, with 13 bases left between them. Per the germline V gene, CDR1 is PRHDT and CDR2 is FYEKMQ (reference sequence). CDR3 length: 15 residues. The CDR3 spells CASSQGQSANYGYTF. CDR3 in DNA: TGTGCCAGCAGCCAAGGACAATCTGCTAACTATGGCTACACCTTC.

V is TRBV7-8 and J is TRBJ1-5; tentative D call: TRBD1 (5 bases). This CDR3 spans 13 amino acids. Trimming stripped 2 bases from V and 8 bases from J, with 10 bases between. Germline lookup yields CDR1 SGHVS and CDR2 FQNEAQ. In DNA form, the CDR3 reads TGTGCCAGCAGCTTATCAGGGCCCGAGCCCCAGCATTTT. It codes for CASSLSGPEPQHF.

The rearrangement links TRBV30 to TRBJ1-4; 7 bases fit TRBD1. CDR3 length: 14 amino acids. Losses at the gene ends were 2 bases for V and 7 bases for J; bases not matched to a gene: 7. Per germline, CDR1 GTSNPN and CDR2 SVGIG (reference sequence). The CDR3 nucleotides are TGTGCCTGGAGTTTGGGACAGCGAGGTGAAAAACTGTTTTTT. Translated: CAWSLGQRGEKLFF.

This chain connects TRBV5-4 to TRBJ2-7, with 13 bases that match TRBD2. The CDR3 spans 16 residues. Germline CDR1 and CDR2: SGHNT and YYREEE (reference sequence). Trimming at V came to 2 bases and at J to 6 bases, leaving 8 bases not matched to a gene. The CDR3 region has the DNA TGTGCCAGCAGCTTCAAAGGACTAGCGGGAGATGGCGAGCAGTACTTC. This sequence encodes CASSFKGLAGDGEQYF.

Comment on this clone: This CDR3 is also generated by other DNA sequences in the sample. The rearrangement joins TRBV18 to TRBJ1-1; no clear D gene. Trimming removed 6 bases from V and 0 bases from J, with 8 bases in between. CDR3 length equals 13 residues. Germline V lookup: CDR1 KGHSH, CDR2 LQKENI. This CDR3 is CASSPTLNTEAFF. The CDR3 DNA follows: TGTGCCAGCTCGCCGACATTGAACACTGAAGCTTTCTTT.

The chain couples TRBV16 to TRBJ2-1, with D possibly matching TRBD2 (5 bases). CDR1 is KGHSY and CDR2 is FQNENV in the germline V gene. The CDR3 extends over 13 amino acids. Trimming stripped 0 bases from V and 7 bases from J, with 7 bases between. As DNA, the CDR3 is TGTGCCAGCAGCCAATCGAGGGAGAATGAGCAGTTCTTC. As protein: CASSQSRENEQFF. The full variable domain, rest sourced from reference TRBV16 and TRBJ2-1, is GEEVAQTPKHLVRGEGQKAKLYCAPIKGHSYVFWYQQVLKNEFKFLISFQNENVFDETGMPKERFSAKCLPNSPCSLEIQATKLEDSAVYFCASSQSRENEQFFGPGTRLTVL.

This sequence joins TRBV2 and TRBJ1-5; a weak D match, TRBD1 (5 bases). CDR1 and CDR2 (germline): SNHLY, FYNNEI. V lost 4 bases, J lost 4 bases, and 11 bases lay in between. CDR3 length equals 14 residues. The CDR3 loop reads CASSVAGQNQPQHF. The CDR3 DNA sequence: TGTGCCAGCAGTGTGGCAGGGCAAAATCAGCCCCAGCATTTT.

Only one count was recorded for this clone. The chain employs TRBV12-5 and TRBJ2-1, with unresolved D. The CDR3 contains 11 residues. Deletions cut 3 bases from V and 6 bases from J, with 3 bases between. Germline-derived CDR1 and CDR2 are LGHNT and FRNRAP. The CDR3 region is CASGFINEQFF. DNA of the CDR3: TGTGCTAGTGGTTTCATCAATGAGCAGTTCTTC.

This clone was seen more than once but under ten times. The rearrangement joins TRBV2 to TRBJ1-4; maybe TRBD1 (5 bases). V was clipped by 4 bases and J by 8 bases, with 14 bases between them. The CDR3 runs 14 residues. The V gene's germline CDR1 is SNHLY and CDR2 FYNNEI. CDR3 amino acids: CASSAQGKGEKLFF. Here the CDR3 DNA reads TGTGCCAGCAGTGCTCAGGGAAAGGGCGAAAAACTGTTTTTT.

This clone is a singleton in its sample. The chain is built from TRBV13 and TRBJ2-3; 8 nucleotides match TRBD2. J gave up 1 base and V 7 bases, and 10 bases lay outside the gene matches. CDR1 is PRHDT and CDR2 is FYEKMQ in the germline V gene (reference sequence). The CDR3 covers 16 residues. The CDR3 DNA is TGTGCCAGCACGGGAGCGGGAGAGGAGGGCACAGATACGCAGTATTTT. Protein sequence: CASTGAGEEGTDTQYF.

V usage is TRBV6-5 and J usage is TRBJ1-4, with 7 nucleotides matching TRBD1. Germline CDR1 and CDR2: MNHEY and SVGAGI. V gave up 4 bases and J gave up 0 bases; unmatched junction bases: 2. CDR3 length equals 15 residues. CDR3 DNA: TGTGCCAGCAGTTCCACAGGGGCAACTAATGAAAAACTGTTTTTT. It translates to CASSSTGATNEKLFF.

The chain couples TRBV5-4 to TRBJ2-2; the D gene is possibly TRBD2 (7 bases). CDR1 and CDR2 from the germline V gene are SGHNT and YYREEE (reference sequence). The CDR3 runs 16 residues. V lost 2 bases, J lost 1 base, and 12 bases lay in between. This CDR3 reads CASSFGGPQNTGELFF. DNA of the CDR3: TGTGCCAGCAGCTTCGGGGGGCCCCAGAACACCGGGGAGCTGTTTTTT.

The CDR3 reads CASSQRLAGGIANTGELFF. As DNA, the CDR3 is TGTGCCAGCAGCCAAAGACTAGCGGGGGGAATCGCGAACACCGGGGAGCTGTTTTTT. The rearrangement links TRBV14 to TRBJ2-2; TRBD2 matches 13 bases. CDR3 length: 19 residues. The V and J ends lost 2 bases and 0 bases, in that order; junction bases with no gene match: 6. The germline CDR1 and CDR2 sequences are SGHDN and FVKESK. The entire variable domain, with the rest obtained from reference TRBV14 and TRBJ2-2, is as follows: EAGVTQFPSHSVIEKGQTVTLRCDPISGHDNLYWYRRVMGKEIKFLLHFVKESKQDESGMPNNRFLAERTGGTYSTLKVQPAELEDSGVYFCASSQRLAGGIANTGELFFGEGSRLTVL.

For the CDR3, the DNA is TGTGCCAGCTCACCAAACCGGGATTCTACAGATACGCAGTATTTT. This gives the protein CASSPNRDSTDTQYF. The chain carries TRBV18 and TRBJ2-3, with D perhaps matching TRBD2 (5 bases). Trimming removed 2 bases at V and 3 bases at J, with 12 bases between. Germline values: CDR1 KGHSH, CDR2 LQKENI. This CDR3 spans 15 amino acids.

This chain connects TRBV7-9 to TRBJ2-1, with a possible D match to TRBD1 (8 bases). Germline CDR1 SEHNR, CDR2 FQNEAQ (reference sequence). The CDR3 covers 16 residues. Trimming cost V 1 base and J 3 bases, with 13 bases left between them. The CDR3 loop is CASSLGGGQVYNEQFF. The CDR3 DNA is TGTGCCAGCAGCTTAGGGGGGGGACAGGTCTACAATGAGCAGTTCTTC.

V is TRBV2 and J is TRBJ1-1; 8 bases are a match to TRBD1. V shed 9 bases, J shed 5 bases, and the junction held 8 bases outside the gene matches. Germline V CDR1 and CDR2: SNHLY, FYNNEI. The CDR3 has 13 amino acids. The CDR3 reads CASDRGGWTEAFF. CDR3 bases: TGTGCCAGTGACAGGGGAGGATGGACTGAAGCTTTCTTT. Drawing the rest from reference TRBV2 and TRBJ1-1, the complete variable domain is EPEVTQTPSHQVTQMGQEVILRCVPISNHLYFYWYRQILGQKVEFLVSFYNNEISEKSEIFDDQFSVERPDGSNFTLKIRSTKLEDSAMYFCASDRGGWTEAFFGQGTRLTVV.

J is TRBJ1-2 and V is TRBV5-1; weak D call: TRBD1 (6 bases). V dropped 4 bases and J dropped 3 bases, with 10 bases sitting between them. Germline V CDR1 and CDR2: SGHRS, YFSETQ. CDR3 length equals 13 residues. CDR3 in amino acids: CASSPDSYYGYTF. CDR3 DNA sequence: TGCGCCAGCAGCCCGGACAGTTACTATGGCTACACCTTC.

The CDR3 nucleotides read TGTGCCAGCAGTGTTTTCCCTAACACCGGGGAGCTGTTTTTT. Translated: CASSVFPNTGELFF. The J gene is TRBJ2-2, the V gene TRBV2; no firm D call. Germline-derived CDR1 and CDR2 are SNHLY and FYNNEI. The ends were cut back, 4 bases at V and 2 bases at J, with 8 bases in the middle. This CDR3 has 14 amino acids.